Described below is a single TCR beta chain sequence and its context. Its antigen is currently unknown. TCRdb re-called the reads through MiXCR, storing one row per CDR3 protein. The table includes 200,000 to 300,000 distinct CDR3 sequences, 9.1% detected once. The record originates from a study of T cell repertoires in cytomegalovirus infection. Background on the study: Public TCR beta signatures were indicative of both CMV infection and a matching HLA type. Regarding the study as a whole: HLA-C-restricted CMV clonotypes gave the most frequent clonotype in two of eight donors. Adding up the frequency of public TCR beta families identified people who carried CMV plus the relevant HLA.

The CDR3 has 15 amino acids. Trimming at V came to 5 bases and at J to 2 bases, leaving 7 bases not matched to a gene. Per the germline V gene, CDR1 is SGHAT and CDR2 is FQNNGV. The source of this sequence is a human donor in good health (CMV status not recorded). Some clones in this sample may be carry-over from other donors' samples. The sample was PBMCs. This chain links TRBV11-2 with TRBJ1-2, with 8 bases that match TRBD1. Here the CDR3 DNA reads TGTGCCAGCAGCAAGATGACAGGGGCGAACTATGGCTACACCTTC. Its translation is CASSKMTGANYGYTF. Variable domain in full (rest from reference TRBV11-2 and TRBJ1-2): EAGVAQSPRYKIIEKRQSVAFWCNPISGHATLYWYQQILGQGPKLLIQFQNNGVVDDSQLPKDRFSAERLKGVDSTLKIQPAKLEDSAVYLCASSKMTGANYGYTFGSGTRLTVV.